The rows below give T cell receptor beta chains drawn from one sample of a study of shared clonotypes between healthy human individuals. Here immunoSEQ multiplex PCR was the method, and the copy in TCRdb shows in-frame clones only, minus some. The table includes roughly 650,000 clones, 96% detected once. The sequenced sample consisted of naive CD8+ T cells sorted from blood. Every receptor here comes from a woman in her 30s in good health. Each CDR3 is given with its conserved first and last residue. The order of the fields is V gene, D gene, clone size, J gene, CDR3 DNA, CDR3 protein. A D gene is named only where the DNA matches it firmly. Clone sizes are given selectively: once, few, many, or a class where the clone is expanded.

>TRBV27|-|few|TRBJ1-1
TGTGCCAGCAGATCAGGGCTGGGCACTGAAGCTTTCTTT
CASRSGLGTEAFF
>TRBV28|-|-|TRBJ2-5
TGTGCCAGCAGTTTTGTGGGTTGGGAGACCCAGTACTTC
CASSFVGWETQYF
>TRBV6-1|-|-|TRBJ2-7
TGTGCCAGCAGTGAGGGCGCCTTTGGTTACGAGCAGTACTTC
CASSEGAFGYEQYF
>TRBV13|TRBD1|-|TRBJ1-4
TGTGCCAGCAGCTTGACTCGGACAGGGAAGGCTGAAAAACTGTTTTTT
CASSLTRTGKAEKLFF
>TRBV6-5|TRBD1|-|TRBJ2-1
TGTGCCAGCATGCGGGCAGGGGGTCGGAATGAGCAGTTCTTC
CASMRAGGRNEQFF
>TRBV28|-|-|TRBJ2-1
TGTGCCAGCAGTCGCGTCCGGGAGAGGGGTGAGCAGTTCTTC
CASSRVRERGEQFF
>TRBV28|-|-|TRBJ2-5
TGTGCCAGCAGTTCCCCTGGGGAGACCCAGTACTTC
CASSSPGETQYF
>TRBV5-4|-|-|TRBJ1-1
TGTGCCAGCAGCTTCGGGTTGGGCGAAGCTTTCTTT
CASSFGLGEAFF
>TRBV28|-|-|TRBJ2-6
TGTGCCAGCAGAGACAGCTCTGGGGCCAACGTCCTGACTTTC
CASRDSSGANVLTF
>TRBV11-2|TRBD1|-|TRBJ2-7
TGTGCCAGCAGCTTAGGCGGGACAGGGACCTACGAGCAGTACTTC
CASSLGGTGTYEQYF
>TRBV28|-|-|TRBJ1-1
TGTGCCACCTACCACAGGGATTCGGCTGAAGCTTTCTTT
CATYHRDSAEAFF